This record looks at one TCR beta chain sequence and its context. Method: immunoSEQ multiplex PCR; TCRdb's copy keeps in-frame clones and lacks some. The sample gives some 140,000 clones, around 80% of which show up once; more than 2% is in the top ten. This sample is part of a study of blood T cell repertoires in COVID-19. Study background: Italy, Spain and the United States were the sources of the convalescent and acute COVID-19 samples. Sources were T cells, B-cell-depleted T cells, or PBMCs; the material itself was cDNA or gDNA.

The CDR3 consists of 13 residues. V lost 3 bases, J lost 4 bases, and 1 base stayed unmatched. Germline CDR1 is KGHDR and CDR2 is SFDVKD. Cohorts were determined from participant-reported clinical history. The receptor comes from a middle-aged man with acute COVID-19. This rearrangement joins TRBV24-1 to TRBJ1-2; TRBD1 agrees at 7 bases. Sequenced material: PBMCs or T cells enriched from blood (not recorded which). This CDR3 is CATSDRDSYGYTF. Written as DNA, the CDR3 is TGTGCCACCAGTGATCGGGACAGCTATGGCTACACCTTC.